This TCR beta chain was obtained from a study of beta chain features in type 1 diabetes. At the level of the study: On cell yields, gender and age, patients and healthy donors were similar.

In germline, CDR1 is SQVTM, CDR2 ANQGSEA. This CDR3 has 13 residues. The V and J ends lost 3 bases and 1 base respectively, with 8 bases between them. The isolated RNA, all of it, was reverse transcribed, so expressed TCRB transcripts were what got sequenced. Clones were read by immunoSEQ multiplex PCR, and TCRdb kept only the in-frame ones, dropping some. The top ten hold about 0.037% of the sample, which has about 230,000 clones, 9% to 10% seen once. This clone was counted at least ten times. In all sorted populations, purity surpassed 98%. This receptor was taken from a woman aged 18 to 35 in good health. The specimen was naive CD4+ T cells from blood. The chain combines TRBV29-1 with TRBJ2-3, with TRBD1 as a possible D gene (5 bases). The CDR3: CSVEARGTDTQYF. Written as DNA, the CDR3 is TGCAGCGTTGAGGCCAGGGGCACAGATACGCAGTATTTT.